The 15 T cell receptor beta chains below all came from one sample that was sequenced in a study of blood T cells in healthy people across ages. The use of a sample-barcoded 5' primer and a J-beta primer mix characterized a second PCR of about 6 to 11 cycles. TCRdb processed the 5' RACE reads anew with MiXCR; each CDR3 protein has one entry. The top ten clones hold about a fifth of a sample with roughly 500,000 distinct CDR3 sequences, approximately 30% of them seen once. The sample was blood. All receptors come from a woman in her 70s in good health.

The chain combines TRBV7-8 with TRBJ2-5, with D possibly matching TRBD1 (6 bases). Germline V lookup: CDR1 SGHVS, CDR2 FQNEAQ. Trimming removed 6 bases from V and 2 bases from J, with 13 bases in between. The CDR3 sequence is 14 residues long. The CDR3 DNA follows: TGTGCCAGCAGATCCGACAGGTCGCAAGAGACCCAGTACTTC. Protein sequence: CASRSDRSQETQYF.

This chain uses TRBV5-6 with TRBJ2-5, with no clear D. The germline V gene has CDR1 SGHDT and CDR2 YYEEEE. CDR3 length: 13 amino acids. V was cut by 0 bases and J by 4 bases, with 7 bases left in between. CDR3 sequence (DNA): TGTGCCAGCAGCTTGGTCTTTTCAGAGACCCAGTACTTC. It encodes CASSLVFSETQYF.

Of note for this clonotype: The final CDR3 position lacks the conserved phenylalanine or tryptophan, pointing to a likely read error. Because the CDR3's place on the DNA is in doubt, the DNA is left out and the CDR3 is given as listed by TCRdb. The V call is TRBV12-3 or TRBV12-4, the J call TRBJ2-3; TRBD1 was called by the table and not checked on the DNA. The CDR3 is 14 residues long, counting both termini. CDR3: CASRPGVRADAEYS.

This clonotype was counted a few times. V and J are TRBV4-3 and TRBJ2-5; 10 nucleotides agree with TRBD1. The J call is uncertain, as TRBJ2-1 better fits the DNA end. This CDR3 is 15 amino acids long. Per the germline V gene, CDR1 is LGHNA and CDR2 is YSLEER. The CDR3 bases are TGCGCCAGCAGCGTGGGACAGGGGTCCGGTGATGAGCAGTTCTTC. This codes for CASSVGQGSGDEQFF.

The rearrangement links TRBV10-3 to TRBJ1-1, with D hard to call. There are 13 residues in the CDR3. Trimming cost V 10 bases and J 1 base, with 13 bases left between them. Germline V gene data show CDR1 as ENHRY and CDR2 as SYGVKD. Here the CDR3 DNA reads TGTGCCACGATAGGACGTAAGAACACTGAAGCTTTCTTT. This sequence encodes CATIGRKNTEAFF.

A remark on this clonotype: One end of the junction does not line up with germline, which may come from a read error. The rearrangement joins TRBV12-3 or TRBV12-4 to TRBJ2-4; TRBD1 aligns across 8 bases. The CDR3 contains 18 residues. The CDR3 nucleotides read TGTGGCAGCAGCCCCCTTGGATGGGGACAGGTAGCCAAAAACATTCAGTACTTC. It yields the protein CGSSPLGWGQVAKNIQYF.

This clonotype was found a few times. This sequence joins TRBV11-3 and TRBJ2-7; TRBD1 agrees at 11 bases. V shed 5 bases, J shed 4 bases, and the junction held 7 bases outside the gene matches. Germline CDR1 is SGHNT and CDR2 is YENEEA. CDR3 size: 15 residues. As DNA, the CDR3 is TGTGCCAGCAGCCTTCGGACAGGGGGCGGTTACGAGCAGTACTTC. It codes for CASSLRTGGGYEQYF. Full variable domain (rest looked up from reference TRBV11-3 and TRBJ2-7): EAGVVQSPRYKIIEKKQPVAFWCNPISGHNTLYWYLQNLGQGPELLIRYENEEAVDDSQLPKDRFSAERLKGVDSTLKIQPAELGDSAVYLCASSLRTGGGYEQYFGPGTRLTVT.

This chain connects TRBV9 to TRBJ2-5, with D perhaps being TRBD1 or TRBD2 (5 bases each). The CDR3 is 13 residues long. Germline V gene data show CDR1 as SGDLS and CDR2 as YYNGEE. V was pared by 0 bases and J by 4 bases, with 7 bases between. CDR3 amino acids: CASSVDGAETQYF. The CDR3 bases are TGTGCCAGCAGCGTAGACGGGGCAGAGACCCAGTACTTC.

This clonotype has only a few counts. The rearrangement joins TRBV14 to TRBJ1-2, with 8 positions matching TRBD1. There are 13 residues in the CDR3. V lost 6 bases and J lost 8; bases outside the gene matches: 8. CDR1 is SGHDN, CDR2 FVKESK, per germline. CDR3 sequence reads: CASSRFGTGGYTF. CDR3 bases: TGTGCCAGCAGTCGCTTCGGGACAGGAGGCTACACCTTC.

This clonotype showed up just once. V gene TRBV20-1 combines with J gene TRBJ2-5; D gene unclear. Per the germline V gene, CDR1 is DFQATT and CDR2 is SNEGSKA (reference sequence). The CDR3 is made up of 15 amino acids. V was trimmed by 3 bases and J by 7 bases, leaving 21 bases between them. For the CDR3, the DNA is TGCAGTGCTAGTTCGCCTAGAATCGGCTCAGGGACCCAGTACTTC. This gives the protein CSASSPRIGSGTQYF.

The V and J genes are TRBV12-3 or TRBV12-4 and TRBJ1-3, with D unresolved. The V gene lost 5 bases and the J gene lost 0 bases, with 11 bases spanning the gap. There are 15 residues in the CDR3. The CDR3 sequence: CASSPLESSGNTIYF. CDR3 DNA sequence: TGTGCCAGCAGTCCCCTCGAGTCCTCTGGAAACACCATATATTTT.

A few counts support this clonotype. This chain links TRBV29-1 with TRBJ2-3; a possible D gene is TRBD1 (7 bases). Trimming stripped 3 bases from V and 5 bases from J, with 12 bases between. CDR1 SQVTM and CDR2 ANQGSEA come from the germline V gene. The CDR3 has 13 residues. The CDR3 sequence: CSVDGGGVDTQYF. CDR3 DNA: TGCAGCGTTGACGGAGGGGGCGTAGATACGCAGTATTTT.

The chain recombines TRBV29-1 with TRBJ1-2, with D perhaps TRBD1 (5 bases). The CDR3 sequence is 11 residues long. Germline V gene sequence: CDR1 SQVTM, CDR2 ANQGSEA. V was clipped by 6 bases and J by 7 bases, with 12 bases between them. As DNA, the CDR3 is TGCAGCGTAAGGGGAGAAGTTGGCTACACCTTC. Its protein product is CSVRGEVGYTF.

In its sample, this clonotype was seen once. The rearrangement links TRBV25-1 to TRBJ1-2, with 7 nucleotides matching TRBD1. In germline, CDR1 is MGHDK, CDR2 SYGVNS. V lost 3 bases and J lost 7; bases outside the gene matches: 11. CDR3 size: 15 residues. The CDR3 DNA reads as TGTGCCAGCAGTGAGCCCGGGACAGTGAGTGGTGGCTACACCTTC. It codes for CASSEPGTVSGGYTF.

This clonotype was seen a handful of times. The rearrangement joins TRBV20-1 to TRBJ1-1; D possibly corresponds to TRBD1 (6 bases). This CDR3 is 15 amino acids long. V was pared by 1 base and J by 11 bases, with 23 bases between. Germline CDR1 is DFQATT and CDR2 is SNEGSKA (reference sequence). In nucleotides, the CDR3 is TGCAGTGCTAGAGGTCGGGGTATAACAGGGAGGGACGCTTTCTTT. This translates into CSARGRGITGRDAFF.